A selection of T cell receptor beta chains follows, all from one sample in a study of T cells after yellow fever vaccination. MiXCR, applied by TCRdb to the 5' RACE reads, yields one record per CDR3 protein. The sample has about 73,000 distinct CDR3 sequences, approximately 8% seen once. The sample consisted of CD8+ T cells sorted from PBMCs, taken on the day of the yellow fever booster vaccination. The receptor set was obtained from a young man who received the YFV17D yellow fever vaccine. The CDR3 runs from the conserved cysteine through the conserved F or W. The D gene is left open where the match is weak. The size of a clone is reported for some rows only, either as once, few or many, or as a class for expanded clones.

j_call	clone_size	d_call	v_call	cdr3_aa	cdr3_nt
TRBJ2-7	.	TRBD2	TRBV27	CASSWGGDPLEQYF	TGTGCCAGCAGTTGGGGAGGGGACCCCCTTGAGCAGTACTTC
TRBJ2-1	few	TRBD2	TRBV4-3	CASSQHGREPDNEQFF	TGCGCCAGCAGCCAACATGGGCGGGAGCCGGACAATGAGCAGTTCTTC
TRBJ2-3	many	.	TRBV6-5	CASGLGVTQYF	TGTGCCAGCGGCCTAGGGGTTACGCAGTATTTT
TRBJ1-1	many	.	TRBV7-9	CASSLGISYRGDTEAFF	TGTGCCAGCAGCTTGGGGATCTCCTATCGGGGGGACACTGAAGCTTTCTTT
TRBJ2-2	.	.	TRBV29-1	CSVEDSVTGIGTGELFF	TGCAGCGTTGAAGATAGCGTCACAGGTATAGGCACCGGGGAGCTGTTTTTT
TRBJ2-7	many	.	TRBV2	CASSLPDSYEQYF	TGTGCCAGCAGTCTCCCTGACTCCTACGAGCAGTACTTC
TRBJ1-5	few	TRBD1	TRBV5-5	CASSLEGTGWSNQPQHF	TGTGCCAGCAGCTTGGAGGGGACAGGGTGGAGCAATCAGCCCCAGCATTTT
TRBJ2-7	.	TRBD1	TRBV4-3	CASSQDPGQGAYEQYF	TGCGCCAGCAGCCAAGATCCAGGACAGGGGGCCTACGAGCAGTACTTC
TRBJ2-1	.	.	TRBV5-5	CASTPRGVVNEQFF	TGTGCCAGCACCCCGAGGGGGGTAGTAAATGAGCAGTTCTTC
TRBJ2-7	.	.	TRBV5-1	CASSLLDSYEQYF	TGCGCCAGCAGCTTGTTGGACAGCTACGAGCAGTACTTC
TRBJ2-1	few	TRBD2	TRBV30	CAWSLAGRSYNEQFF	TGTGCCTGGTCCTTAGCGGGACGCTCCTACAATGAGCAGTTCTTC
TRBJ2-7	few	.	TRBV4-3	CASSQVLQDSYEQYF	TGCGCCAGCAGCCAGGTCTTGCAGGACTCCTACGAGCAGTACTTC
TRBJ2-5	many	.	TRBV12-3/TRBV12-4	CASSPGGLQDQYF	TGTGCCAGCAGTCCCGGGGGCCTTCAGGACCAGTACTTC
TRBJ2-7	.	TRBD2	TRBV27	CASSLSLAETYEQYF	TGTGCCAGCAGTTTATCACTAGCGGAAACCTACGAGCAGTACTTC
TRBJ2-1	few	TRBD2	TRBV5-1	CASSLSAGVSYNEQFF	TGCGCCAGCAGCTTGTCGGCGGGAGTCTCCTACAATGAGCAGTTCTTC
TRBJ2-7	many	.	TRBV6-5	CASSYRESSYEQYF	TGTGCCAGCAGTTACCGTGAGTCAAGCTACGAGCAGTACTTC
TRBJ2-5	many	.	TRBV5-4	CASSFGQLGSQETQYF	TGTGCCAGCAGCTTCGGCCAACTCGGGAGCCAAGAGACCCAGTACTTC
TRBJ1-5	few	.	TRBV4-1	CASSQDMGGNQPQHF	TGCGCCAGCAGCCAAGATATGGGGGGCAATCAGCCCCAGCATTTT
TRBJ2-4	few	.	TRBV7-6	CASSLISAATDIQYF	TGTGCCAGCAGCTTAATTTCGGCGGCCACGGACATTCAGTACTTC
TRBJ2-3	few	TRBD2	TRBV5-1	CASSYALAGLTDTQYF	TGCGCCAGCAGCTACGCTCTAGCGGGGCTCACAGATACGCAGTATTTT
TRBJ2-2	few	.	TRBV4-2	CASSQEIGQYTGELFF	TGTGCCAGCAGCCAAGAAATCGGACAGTACACCGGGGAGCTGTTTTTT
TRBJ2-3	many	.	TRBV6-5	CASSYLGSSDTQYF	TGTGCCAGCAGTTACTTAGGCAGCTCAGATACGCAGTATTTT
TRBJ2-3	many	.	TRBV4-1	CASSQDWATPPDTQYF	TGCGCCAGCAGCCAAGATTGGGCGACCCCTCCAGATACGCAGTATTTT
TRBJ1-2	.	.	TRBV28	CASSLARGTYSTNYGYTF	TGTGCCAGCAGTTTGGCGCGGGGCACCTATTCCACTAACTATGGCTACACCTTC
TRBJ2-5	.	.	TRBV5-1	CASSLGQNSQETQYF	TGCGCCAGCAGCTTGGGACAGAACTCCCAAGAGACCCAGTACTTC
TRBJ2-1	few	TRBD2	TRBV29-1	CSLAGVDNEQFF	TGCAGCCTGGCGGGAGTCGACAATGAGCAGTTCTTC
TRBJ2-1	many	TRBD2	TRBV6-5	CASSYSSTTSGSTNEQFF	TGTGCCAGCAGTTACTCGAGTACAACCAGCGGGAGTACGAATGAGCAGTTCTTC
TRBJ2-3	few	TRBD2	TRBV28	CASSPPRAAGFTDTQYF	TGTGCCAGCAGTCCACCCAGAGCAGCGGGGTTCACAGATACGCAGTATTTT
TRBJ2-5	many	.	TRBV6-5	CASSYSLDGELGTQYF	TGTGCCAGCAGTTACTCGCTAGATGGGGAACTAGGAACCCAGTACTTC
TRBJ2-3	.	.	TRBV12-3/TRBV12-4	CASTLSQSTTDTQYF	TGTGCCAGCACACTCTCCCAATCGACGACAGATACGCAGTATTTT
TRBJ2-5	few	TRBD2	TRBV11-2	CASSSTSGRAGETQYF	TGTGCCAGCAGCTCCACTAGCGGGAGGGCCGGTGAGACCCAGTACTTC
TRBJ2-1	few	TRBD2	TRBV7-6	CASSLATFNSGRAINEQFF	TGTGCCAGCAGCTTAGCGACTTTCAATAGCGGGAGGGCCATAAATGAGCAGTTCTTC
TRBJ2-7	.	.	TRBV3-1	CASSTPGNPYEQYF	TGTGCCAGCAGCACTCCAGGGAATCCCTACGAGCAGTACTTC
TRBJ2-1	.	.	TRBV6-5	CASSYSSLTYNEQFF	TGTGCCAGCAGTTACTCCTCACTAACCTACAATGAGCAGTTCTTC
TRBJ2-7	few	.	TRBV4-3	CASSVGGGTAHEQYF	TGCGCCAGCAGCGTCGGAGGGGGGACAGCCCACGAGCAGTACTTC
TRBJ2-5	.	TRBD2	TRBV6-5	CASRSLTSGQETQYF	TGTGCCAGCAGGTCCCTGACTAGCGGACAAGAGACCCAGTACTTC
TRBJ1-1	.	.	TRBV25-1	CASSAGQTEAFF	TGTGCCAGCAGTGCAGGACAGACTGAAGCTTTCTTT
TRBJ2-1	few	TRBD2	TRBV24-1	CATSGLTSGSLGRNEQFF	TGTGCCACCAGTGGTTTGACTAGCGGGAGCTTAGGACGGAATGAGCAGTTCTTC
TRBJ2-7	.	.	TRBV7-9	CASSGAVSYEQYF	TGTGCCAGCAGCGGTGCGGTCTCCTACGAGCAGTACTTC
TRBJ2-7	.	.	TRBV21-1	CASSKVLGGQSSYEQYF	TGTGCCAGCAGCAAAGTGCTCGGGGGGCAAAGCTCCTACGAGCAGTACTTC
TRBJ2-2	.	.	TRBV20-1	CSATGPMNTGELFF	TGCAGTGCTACCGGACCGATGAACACCGGGGAGCTGTTTTTT
TRBJ2-5	.	.	TRBV6-1	CASRTGFGETQYF	TGTGCCAGCAGAACAGGGTTCGGAGAGACCCAGTACTTC
TRBJ2-7	many	TRBD2	TRBV5-1	CASSLEAGGSYEQYF	TGCGCCAGCAGCTTAGAGGCGGGAGGGTCCTACGAGCAGTACTTC
TRBJ2-6	few	.	TRBV5-1	CASKARSGANVLTF	TGCGCCAGCAAAGCCCGCTCTGGGGCCAACGTCCTGACTTTC
TRBJ2-5	many	.	TRBV9	CASSVGQETQYF	TGTGCCAGCAGCGTAGGCCAAGAGACCCAGTACTTC
TRBJ2-1	few	TRBD1	TRBV29-1	CSVDPTGSFYNEQFF	TGCAGCGTTGACCCGACAGGGAGTTTTTACAATGAGCAGTTCTTC
TRBJ2-7	few	.	TRBV29-1	CSVGMTGATEQYF	TGCAGCGTTGGGATGACGGGAGCTACAGAGCAGTACTTC
TRBJ2-7	few	TRBD2	TRBV4-3	CASSPRASGYEQYF	TGCGCCAGCAGCCCGAGAGCTAGCGGCTACGAGCAGTACTTC
TRBJ2-7	.	.	TRBV7-2	CASSFSPTPYEQYF	TGTGCCAGCAGCTTTAGTCCGACCCCCTACGAGCAGTACTTC